A selection of T cell receptor beta chains follows, all from one sample in a study of control samples from healthy donors and cancer patients. Profiled with immunoSEQ multiplex PCR; TCRdb holds only in-frame clones, not every one. In the table there are approximately 150,000 clones, less than 95% of which are singletons. The sequenced material came from blood. Receptors were obtained from a man aged 18 to 29 in good health. The CDR3 runs from the conserved cysteine through the conserved F or W. The D gene is left open where the match is weak. Clone sizes are given selectively: once, few, many, or a class where the clone is expanded.

CDR3nt: TGTGCCAGCAAATACTCCGGTCAGGCAAACACTGAAGCTTTCTTT; CDR3aa: CASKYSGQANTEAFF; v_gene: TRBV6-6; abundance: .; d_gene: .; j_gene: TRBJ1-1
CDR3nt: TGCGCCAGCAGCCAGCCGGGACAGGGAAGTTATGGCTACACCTTC; CDR3aa: CASSQPGQGSYGYTF; v_gene: TRBV4-1; abundance: .; d_gene: TRBD1; j_gene: TRBJ1-2
CDR3nt: TGTGCCACCCAGGACAGGGCCTCCTACAATGAGCAGTTCTTC; CDR3aa: CATQDRASYNEQFF; v_gene: TRBV24-1; abundance: .; d_gene: TRBD1; j_gene: TRBJ2-1
CDR3nt: TGTGCCAGCAGCTTAGAGGGCTCAGCGAGCGAGCAGTACTTC; CDR3aa: CASSLEGSASEQYF; v_gene: TRBV7-3; abundance: .; d_gene: .; j_gene: TRBJ2-7
CDR3nt: TGTGCCAGCAGCCGTCTGTTTGCGGGGGGCGGGGAGACCCAGTACTTC; CDR3aa: CASSRLFAGGGETQYF; v_gene: TRBV5-6; abundance: .; d_gene: TRBD2; j_gene: TRBJ2-5
CDR3nt: TGCGCCAGCAGCATGGACCCGACCTTATATGGCTACACCTTC; CDR3aa: CASSMDPTLYGYTF; v_gene: TRBV5-1; abundance: .; d_gene: .; j_gene: TRBJ1-2
CDR3nt: TGTGCCAGCAGCAAATACCCGACGGGGGCGGAGCAGTATTTT; CDR3aa: CASSKYPTGAEQYF; v_gene: TRBV6-5; abundance: .; d_gene: .; j_gene: TRBJ2-3
CDR3nt: TGTGCCAGCACCCCGGACAGCTATGGCTACACCTTC; CDR3aa: CASTPDSYGYTF; v_gene: TRBV5-6; abundance: .; d_gene: .; j_gene: TRBJ1-2
CDR3nt: TGTGCCAGTAGTATTACCGCTAACACTGAAGCTTTCTTT; CDR3aa: CASSITANTEAFF; v_gene: TRBV19; abundance: .; d_gene: .; j_gene: TRBJ1-1
CDR3nt: TGTGCCAGCAGCTTTGGGGAGTTGGGGAACTATGGCTACACCTTC; CDR3aa: CASSFGELGNYGYTF; v_gene: TRBV5-4; abundance: .; d_gene: .; j_gene: TRBJ1-2
CDR3nt: TGCGCCAGCAGCCGTACGGGGGGGGAAAACAATGAGCAGTTCTTC; CDR3aa: CASSRTGGENNEQFF; v_gene: TRBV4-1; abundance: .; d_gene: TRBD2; j_gene: TRBJ2-1
CDR3nt: TGTGCCAGCAGTTTTGACGGGTACGAGCAGTACTTC; CDR3aa: CASSFDGYEQYF; v_gene: TRBV28; abundance: once; d_gene: .; j_gene: TRBJ2-7
CDR3nt: TGTGCTAGTGGACAGGGCGTATGGATCACTGAAGCTTTCTTT; CDR3aa: CASGQGVWITEAFF; v_gene: TRBV12-5; abundance: .; d_gene: .; j_gene: TRBJ1-1
CDR3nt: TGTGCCAGCAGGCTGGACAGGGTTAATTCACCCCTCCACTTT; CDR3aa: CASRLDRVNSPLHF; v_gene: TRBV27; abundance: .; d_gene: TRBD1; j_gene: TRBJ1-6
CDR3nt: TGTGCCAGCAGCCAAAGTGGAAGGACAGGCACAGATACGCAGTATTTT; CDR3aa: CASSQSGRTGTDTQYF; v_gene: TRBV3-1/TRBV3-2; abundance: .; d_gene: .; j_gene: TRBJ2-3
CDR3nt: TGCAGCGTTGAAGATCGGGACCGAAGAGCTAACTATGGCTACACCTTC; CDR3aa: CSVEDRDRRANYGYTF; v_gene: TRBV29-1; abundance: .; d_gene: .; j_gene: TRBJ1-2
CDR3nt: TGTGCCAGCAGTTACGGCCCCAACACTGAAGCTTTCTTT; CDR3aa: CASSYGPNTEAFF; v_gene: TRBV6-5; abundance: .; d_gene: .; j_gene: TRBJ1-1
CDR3nt: TGCGCCAGCAGCGGTCGACAGGGGGCCTACGAGCAGTACTTC; CDR3aa: CASSGRQGAYEQYF; v_gene: TRBV4-3; abundance: .; d_gene: TRBD1; j_gene: TRBJ2-7
CDR3nt: TGTGCCAGCACCAAGGACAGGGAGGAAGCTCAGCCCCAGCATTTT; CDR3aa: CASTKDREEAQPQHF; v_gene: TRBV19; abundance: .; d_gene: TRBD1; j_gene: TRBJ1-5
CDR3nt: TGTGCCAGCAGGGAGGAAACCCATCCTTACAATGAGCAGTTCTTC; CDR3aa: CASREETHPYNEQFF; v_gene: TRBV2; abundance: .; d_gene: .; j_gene: TRBJ2-1
CDR3nt: TGTGCCAGTAGAGAGTCAAGCGGCGGGACCGAGACCCAGTACTTC; CDR3aa: CASRESSGGTETQYF; v_gene: TRBV19; abundance: .; d_gene: .; j_gene: TRBJ2-5
CDR3nt: TGTGCCAGCAGCCCTCTAACTCCCATTCAGGGATCCACAGATACGCAGTATTTT; CDR3aa: CASSPLTPIQGSTDTQYF; v_gene: TRBV7-9; abundance: .; d_gene: .; j_gene: TRBJ2-3
CDR3nt: TGTGCCAGCAGTTTGTGGAACGGCAATCAGCCCCAGCATTTT; CDR3aa: CASSLWNGNQPQHF; v_gene: TRBV27; abundance: .; d_gene: .; j_gene: TRBJ1-5
CDR3nt: TGTGCCAGCAGCTTGTTCGGAAGTATGCCAGAGACCCAGTACTTC; CDR3aa: CASSLFGSMPETQYF; v_gene: TRBV7-6; abundance: .; d_gene: .; j_gene: TRBJ2-5
CDR3nt: TGTGCCAGCAGCGGGGGCTCTTCGGCCAATGAGCAGTTCTTC; CDR3aa: CASSGGSSANEQFF; v_gene: TRBV7-3; abundance: .; d_gene: .; j_gene: TRBJ2-1
CDR3nt: TGTGCCAGCAGTGACGGACTAGCGGGGTTGGATACGCAGTATTTT; CDR3aa: CASSDGLAGLDTQYF; v_gene: TRBV6-4; abundance: .; d_gene: TRBD2; j_gene: TRBJ2-3
CDR3nt: TGTGCCAGCAGTTTAATAGGGGACAGGGCAAAACAGCCCCAGCATTTT; CDR3aa: CASSLIGDRAKQPQHF; v_gene: TRBV27; abundance: .; d_gene: TRBD1; j_gene: TRBJ1-5
CDR3nt: TGTGCCAGCAGCTACACGGGGAGCGAGCAGTACTTC; CDR3aa: CASSYTGSEQYF; v_gene: TRBV7-9; abundance: .; d_gene: .; j_gene: TRBJ2-7
CDR3nt: TGTGCCAGCAGCCAAAGGCTCCAGGGAGAGACCCAGTACTTC; CDR3aa: CASSQRLQGETQYF; v_gene: TRBV11-2; abundance: .; d_gene: .; j_gene: TRBJ2-5
CDR3nt: TGTGCCAGCAGGGACCGGGACAGGTACAATGAGCAGTTCTTC; CDR3aa: CASRDRDRYNEQFF; v_gene: TRBV6-5; abundance: once; d_gene: TRBD1; j_gene: TRBJ2-1
CDR3nt: TGTGCCAGCAGTTTAGGGGGTGGACAGGGGAATTCACCCCTCCACTTT; CDR3aa: CASSLGGGQGNSPLHF; v_gene: TRBV28; abundance: .; d_gene: TRBD1; j_gene: TRBJ1-6
CDR3nt: TGTGCCAGCAGTTTATCTATCGGGACAGTCTTCTCCTACGAGCAGTACTTC; CDR3aa: CASSLSIGTVFSYEQYF; v_gene: TRBV28; abundance: .; d_gene: TRBD1; j_gene: TRBJ2-7
CDR3nt: TGTGCCAGTAGTGCCGTGAGGACAGGGAGGGCTGGCTACACCTTC; CDR3aa: CASSAVRTGRAGYTF; v_gene: TRBV19; abundance: .; d_gene: TRBD1; j_gene: TRBJ1-2